Included here is one TCR beta chain sequence, with context. The data were taken from a study of blood T cell repertoires in COVID-19. This CDR3 has 16 residues. V was cut by 5 bases and J by 1 base, with 16 bases left in between. Germline CDR1 is MNHNY and CDR2 is SVGAGI (reference sequence). In the authors' workflow: Amplifying reference gene primers gave estimates of nucleated cell counts. Data came from immunoSEQ multiplex PCR; TCRdb stores just in-frame clones and leaves some out. The V and J calls and clone size are taken from that table; D and trimming were inferred from the DNA. Of under 150,000 clones in the sample, approximately 90% are singletons; the top ten hold approximately 8.1%.

This chain connects TRBV6-6 to TRBJ2-3; the D gene is possibly TRBD1 (5 bases). The sequencing input was peripheral blood. The receptor was derived from a man aged 50 or older with acute or convalescent COVID-19. CDR3 DNA: TGTGCCAGCAGTCACCTCACAAGCAGGGGCACAGATACGCAGTATTTT. As protein: CASSHLTSRGTDTQYF.